Sequencing of this T cell receptor (beta chain) was carried out in a study of T-cell reconstitution after alpha-beta-depleted transplantation in children. Study-level points and caveats: Where alpha-beta T cells came from about two months after transplant was reportedly several hundred expanded graft clones. Hyperexpanded clones declined; after one year, newly produced T cells mostly supplied diversity.

Unique molecular identifiers were incorporated during preparation of the TCRbeta library. Via MiXCR, TCRdb re-called the PCR reads, giving one row per CDR3 protein. This table holds 550,000 to 800,000 distinct CDR3 sequences, about an eighth found once. This clonotype has a count of ten or more. Its antigen is not known. The sample in question was PBMCs, obtained before TCRalphabeta/CD19-depleted stem cell transplant. The clonotype was recovered from a girl aged 2-10 years with congenital amegakaryocytic thrombocytopenia, due to receive a stem cell transplant.

The CDR3 nucleotides are TGTGCCAGCAGTCTTCCCAGCGAACAAGAGACCCAGTACTTC. This sequence encodes CASSLPSEQETQYF. The chain links TRBV28 to TRBJ2-5; D is unclear. The V end lost 5 bases, the J end lost 2 bases, and 12 bases lay between the germline ends. The germline V gene encodes CDR1 MDHEN and CDR2 SYDVKM. This CDR3 is built from 14 residues.